These 12 T cell receptor beta chains were sequenced from one sample in a study of T cell repertoires in cytomegalovirus infection. Each CDR3 protein is one row after TCRdb ran MiXCR on the reads. The top ten hold approximately 74% of the sample, which has fewer than 130,000 distinct CDR3 sequences, under 45% seen once. Their target antigens are unknown. This specimen was CD8+ T cells from cultured PBMCs, taken from culture after CMV antigen stimulation. The receptors derive from a human donor in good health (CMV status not recorded). Some clones in this sample may be carry-over from other donors' samples.

The V and J genes are TRBV7-8 and TRBJ2-3; TRBD1 is a possible D gene (6 bases). Germline values: CDR1 SGHVS, CDR2 FQNEAQ. Trimming stripped 1 base from V and 2 bases from J, with 16 bases between. The CDR3 totals 17 residues. In nucleotides, the CDR3 is TGTGCCAGCAGCTTAGGAGGGGGATCCGGTTCCACAGATACGCAGTATTTT. Amino acid sequence: CASSLGGGSGSTDTQYF.

About this clonotype: This CDR3 is missing its conserved last phenylalanine or tryptophan, likely due to a read error. It is unclear where the CDR3 begins or ends on the DNA, so no DNA is shown, and the CDR3 is as TCRdb lists it. This chain uses TRBV7-2 with TRBJ2-5. Inclusive of both ends, the CDR3 amounts to 12 amino acids. Germline assignment: CDR1 SGHTA and CDR2 FQGNSA. This chain's CDR3 is CASSFGAETRYL.

There are a few counts of this clonotype. The chain's CDR3 is CASSLAGLTGQVNQPQHF. CDR3 in DNA: TGTGCCAGCAGCTTAGCGGGTTTGACAGGGCAGGTCAATCAGCCCCAGCATTTT. The chain couples TRBV7-8 to TRBJ1-5; 7 bases agree with TRBD1. CDR3 size: 18 residues. V was clipped by 0 bases and J by 3 bases; unmatched bases: 11. Germline V gene data show CDR1 as SGHVS and CDR2 as FQNEAQ.

This clonotype was detected a few times. The rearrangement links TRBV7-8 to TRBJ1-5; D might be TRBD1 (6 bases). The V end lost 5 bases, the J end lost 6 bases, and 17 bases lay between the germline ends. Germline V lookup: CDR1 SGHVS, CDR2 FQNEAQ. There are 15 residues in the CDR3. The CDR3 protein is CASSPHYRASQPQHF. The DNA of the CDR3 is TGTGCCAGCAGCCCCCATTACAGGGCCAGTCAGCCCCAGCATTTT.

The CDR3 here is CAWMGRQPFAQGYTF. CDR3 coding DNA: TGTGCCTGGATGGGCCGACAGCCCTTTGCCCAAGGCTACACCTTC. J is TRBJ1-2 and V is TRBV30, with D possibly matching TRBD1 (5 bases). This CDR3 contains 15 residues. Trimming stripped 4 bases from V and 8 bases from J, with 23 bases between. Germline values: CDR1 GTSNPN, CDR2 SVGIG (reference sequence).

The rearrangement uses TRBV12-3 or TRBV12-4 and TRBJ2-3, with D perhaps TRBD1 (6 bases). This CDR3 spans 14 amino acids. Trimming stripped 1 base from V and 4 bases from J, with 9 bases between. CDR3 nucleotides: TGTGCCAGCAGTTTAGACAGGGTTCCAGATACGCAGTATTTT. Amino acid sequence: CASSLDRVPDTQYF.

This clonotype was seen once. The CDR3 region is CASSTRTGTYEQYF. The CDR3 region has the DNA TGTGCCAGCAGTACCCGGACAGGGACCTACGAGCAGTACTTC. This chain joins TRBV6-2 or TRBV6-3 and TRBJ2-7; 8 bases line up with TRBD1. This CDR3 comprises 14 residues. V shed 5 bases, J shed 2 bases, and the junction held 5 bases outside the gene matches. CDR1 MNHEY and CDR2 SVGEGT come from the germline V gene.

This sequence joins TRBV11-3 and TRBJ2-6; 8 nucleotides agree with TRBD2. Looked up from germline, CDR1 is SGHNT and CDR2 is YENEEA. CDR3 length: 18 residues. V lost 5 bases and J lost 0; bases outside the gene matches: 9. This CDR3 reads CASSPGGAQSSGANVLTF. CDR3 coding DNA: TGTGCCAGCAGCCCCGGGGGGGCCCAAAGCTCTGGGGCCAACGTCCTGACTTTC.

This chain joins TRBV7-6 and TRBJ2-7; 10 nucleotides line up with TRBD1. The length of the CDR3 is 14 residues. The germline V gene has CDR1 SGHVS and CDR2 FNYEAQ. The V and J ends lost 1 base and 5 bases, in that order; junction bases with no gene match: 2. CDR3 sequence reads: CASSLGDRGHEQYF. The CDR3 DNA reads as TGTGCCAGCAGCTTAGGGGACAGGGGCCACGAGCAGTACTTC.

This clonotype came up a few times. The V call is TRBV4-1, the J call TRBJ1-2; 8 nucleotides agree with TRBD1. There are 18 residues in the CDR3. With 0 bases clipped from V and 8 bases from J, the junction kept 17 bases outside the gene matches. Germline V CDR1 and CDR2: MGHRA, YSYEKL. The CDR3 loop reads CASSQDWYQGASERGYTF. The CDR3 DNA sequence: TGCGCCAGCAGCCAAGATTGGTATCAGGGGGCATCGGAGAGAGGCTACACCTTC.

V usage is TRBV4-1 and J usage is TRBJ1-5, with D hard to call. The CDR3 consists of 13 residues. The V gene lost 1 base and the J gene lost 9 bases, with 10 bases spanning the gap. CDR1 MGHRA and CDR2 YSYEKL come from the germline V gene. Here the CDR3 DNA reads TGCGCCAGCAGCCAAGCCTTGGGCCGGCCCCAGCATTTT. Translation: CASSQALGRPQHF.

The rearrangement joins TRBV3-1 to TRBJ2-5; 13 nucleotides line up with TRBD2. V lost 6 bases to trimming and J lost 10 bases; unmatched junction nucleotides: 5. The V gene's germline CDR1 is LGHDT and CDR2 YNNKEL (reference sequence). The CDR3 is 13 residues long. The chain's CDR3 is CASSWTSGGHQYF. CDR3 bases: TGTGCCAGCAGTTGGACTAGCGGGGGCCACCAGTACTTC.